What follows are 22 T cell receptor beta chains derived from one specimen sequenced in a study of blood T cell repertoires in COVID-19. Measured with immunoSEQ multiplex PCR; TCRdb has only the in-frame clones, and not every one. The table includes 300,000 to 400,000 clones, approximately 92% detected once. Input material: PBMCs or T cells enriched from blood (not recorded which). The receptor set was obtained from a man aged 18 to 35 who had recovered from COVID-19.

The CDR3 protein is CASSITGTEGSYEQYF. The CDR3 DNA reads TGTGCCAGCAGTATTACCGGGACAGAGGGATCCTACGAGCAGTACTTC. The rearrangement joins TRBV27 to TRBJ2-7; 7 bases match TRBD1. Germline CDR1 MNHEY, CDR2 SMNVEV (reference sequence). Germline trimming cut 5 bases from V and 1 base from J; bases unmatched to any gene: 11. The CDR3 is 16 residues long.

J is TRBJ2-7 and V is TRBV4-3; TRBD2 matches 9 bases. This CDR3 comprises 15 residues. V was pared by 0 bases and J by 6 bases, with 6 bases of the junction left unmatched. Germline V lookup: CDR1 LGHNA, CDR2 YSLEER. The DNA for the CDR3 is TGCGCCAGCAGCCAAGATCGGGGCGGGAGGGGCGAGCAGTACTTC. Translating gives CASSQDRGGRGEQYF.

The J gene is TRBJ1-1, the V gene TRBV6-5; 7 bases are a match to TRBD1. The germline CDR1 and CDR2 sequences are MNHEY and SVGAGI. After removal of 4 bases from V and 1 base from J, the junction contained 9 bases not matched to a gene. CDR3 size: 16 residues. The CDR3 DNA is TGTGCCAGCAGTTCGGGGACAGATACTTGGAACACTGAAGCTTTCTTT. This sequence encodes CASSSGTDTWNTEAFF.

The V and J genes are TRBV2 and TRBJ1-6, with a weak D call TRBD1 (5 bases). The length of the CDR3 is 13 residues. CDR1 is SNHLY, CDR2 FYNNEI, per germline. V was shortened by 4 bases and J by 7 bases, with 8 bases between the two germline ends. The CDR3: CASSGQRNSPLHF. CDR3 DNA: TGTGCCAGCAGTGGACAGAGAAATTCACCCCTCCACTTT.

This chain links TRBV6-1 with TRBJ2-7; D might be TRBD1 (8 bases). Trimming shortened V by 4 bases and J by 5 bases, and 24 bases separated the two germline ends. The CDR3 totals 17 residues. Germline V lookup: CDR1 MNHNS, CDR2 SASEGT. This chain's CDR3 is CASSGGGARTGWNEQYF. In DNA form, the CDR3 reads TGTGCCAGCAGTGGCGGGGGTGCCAGGACAGGGTGGAACGAGCAGTACTTC.

The chain couples TRBV4-1 to TRBJ1-3; 11 positions match TRBD1. The CDR3 has 16 residues. Unmatched junction bases numbered 3, after V lost 3 bases and J lost 2 bases. Germline values: CDR1 MGHRA, CDR2 YSYEKL. The CDR3 DNA reads as TGCGCCAGCAGCCAGGGGACAGGGGGGCCTGGAAACACCATATATTTT. It is translated as CASSQGTGGPGNTIYF.

The chain couples TRBV5-1 to TRBJ1-1; maybe TRBD1 (5 bases). The length of the CDR3 is 14 residues. Trimming left V 4 bases short and J 5 bases short, with 15 bases between. CDR1 and CDR2 (germline): SGHRS, YFSETQ. In DNA form, the CDR3 reads TGCGCCAGCAGCAGCCGTCCCGGGGGTACTGAAGCTTTCTTT. Translation gives CASSSRPGGTEAFF.

The rearrangement joins TRBV12-5 to TRBJ2-5; perhaps TRBD2 as D (7 bases). Germline lookup yields CDR1 LGHNT and CDR2 FRNRAP. CDR3 length: 17 amino acids. The V and J ends lost 8 bases and 5 bases respectively, with 27 bases between them. The CDR3 reads CASSSVGGGGREETQYF. The CDR3 coding sequence is TGTGCTAGTTCATCGGTAGGGGGTGGCGGGAGAGAGGAGACCCAGTACTTC.

This rearrangement joins TRBV7-2 to TRBJ2-7, with TRBD2 as a possible D gene (5 bases). With 5 bases removed from V and 3 bases from J, the gap between germline ends came to 8 bases. Germline V gene data show CDR1 as SGHTA and CDR2 as FQGNSA. The CDR3 is 12 amino acids. The CDR3 coding sequence is TGTGCCAGCAGCCTACTAGGCTACGAGCAGTACTTC. Protein: CASSLLGYEQYF.

The gene calls are TRBV29-1 and TRBJ1-5; D uncertain. The germline gives CDR1 SQVTM, CDR2 ANQGSEA. This CDR3 has 14 amino acids. Trimming took off 0 bases at V and 4 bases at J, with 10 bases between the two ends. The CDR3 coding sequence is TGCAGCGTTGAAGATATTTCGGGTAATCAGCCCCAGCATTTT. It yields the protein CSVEDISGNQPQHF.

The chain carries TRBV5-4 and TRBJ2-2; 8 nucleotides agree with TRBD1. Losses at the gene ends were 1 base for V and 2 bases for J; bases not matched to a gene: 1. Germline assignment: CDR1 SGHNT and CDR2 YYREEE (reference sequence). This CDR3 has 15 amino acids. The CDR3 here is CASSLPGGNTGELFF. DNA for the CDR3: TGTGCCAGCAGCTTGCCAGGGGGCAACACCGGGGAGCTGTTTTTT.

This clone was recorded only once. The V gene is TRBV7-9, the J gene TRBJ2-1, with 14 bases fitting TRBD2. The CDR3 extends over 15 amino acids. Trimming at V came to 5 bases and at J to 8 bases, leaving 5 bases not matched to a gene. CDR1 SEHNR and CDR2 FQNEAQ come from the germline V gene (reference sequence). The CDR3 coding sequence is TGTGCCAGCAGCCGCGGGACTAGCGGGGGATATGAGCAGTTCTTC. Translated, it gives CASSRGTSGGYEQFF.

CDR3 sequence: CAISPAGTATNYGYTF. CDR3 sequence (DNA): TGTGCCATCAGTCCTGCCGGGACAGCCACCAACTATGGCTACACCTTC. V usage is TRBV10-3 and J usage is TRBJ1-2, with TRBD1 identical over 7 bases. Germline assignment: CDR1 ENHRY and CDR2 SYGVKD. The CDR3 contains 16 residues. The junction had 11 bases not matched to a gene; V was cut back by 5 bases and J by 2 bases.

This clone was picked up one time. V and J are TRBV28 and TRBJ1-1; D is unclear. Germline CDR1 and CDR2: MDHEN and SYDVKM. This CDR3 spans 15 amino acids. The V end was cut by 7 bases, the J end by 2 bases, with 17 bases between. DNA of the CDR3: TGTGCCAGCACTGACTTGGGTAGAGTAAACACTGAAGCTTTCTTT. It specifies CASTDLGRVNTEAFF.

This clone was recorded only once. This chain connects TRBV10-1 to TRBJ2-2, with 7 bases identical to TRBD1. The CDR3 has 14 amino acids. Per the germline V gene, CDR1 is WNHNN and CDR2 is SYGVQD (reference sequence). J lost 8 bases, V lost 2 bases, and 5 bases had no gene match. The CDR3 protein is CASSERGTAGELFF. The CDR3 nucleotides are TGCGCCAGCAGTGAGAGGGGGACAGCTGGGGAGCTGTTTTTT.

The chain joins TRBV9 to TRBJ2-3; TRBD2 agrees at 9 bases. V lost 4 bases and J lost 3; bases outside the gene matches: 9. CDR1 is SGDLS and CDR2 is YYNGEE in the germline V gene. This CDR3 comprises 16 residues. For the CDR3, the DNA is TGTGCCAGCAGCTCCCGCGGGCGGGGGGGAACAGATACGCAGTATTTT. It is translated as CASSSRGRGGTDTQYF.

This chain connects TRBV5-4 to TRBJ2-7, with 12 bases lining up with TRBD2. CDR3 length: 15 residues. V shed 4 bases and J 5 bases; nucleotides not matched to a gene: 7. Germline CDR1 SGHNT, CDR2 YYREEE (reference sequence). The CDR3 DNA is TGTGCCAGCAGCAATGGGACTAGCGGGCCCCACGAGCAGTACTTC. It codes for CASSNGTSGPHEQYF.

V gene TRBV19 combines with J gene TRBJ1-6; TRBD1 matches 7 bases. V shed 4 bases, J shed 4 bases, and the junction held 1 base outside the gene matches. The CDR3 is made up of 14 amino acids. Germline loops: CDR1 LNHDA, CDR2 SQIVND (reference sequence). The CDR3 spells CASSTQGYNSPLHF. CDR3 nucleotide sequence: TGTGCCAGTAGTACACAGGGGTATAATTCACCCCTCCACTTT.

This chain uses TRBV19 with TRBJ1-2; a possible D gene is TRBD1 (6 bases). Per germline, CDR1 LNHDA and CDR2 SQIVND (reference sequence). The CDR3 runs to 15 residues. Deletions cut 6 bases from V and 5 bases from J, with 19 bases between. DNA of the CDR3: TGTGCCAGTAGCCTAATCACCGGACAGTCGTATGGCTACACCTTC. Translating gives CASSLITGQSYGYTF.

V is TRBV7-8 and J is TRBJ1-1; 7 nucleotides align to TRBD1. Germline CDR1 and CDR2: SGHVS and FQNEAQ. Unmatched junction bases numbered 5, after V lost 1 base and J lost 3 bases. The CDR3 is made up of 15 amino acids. CDR3 loop: CASSLVAGGYTEAFF. DNA of the CDR3: TGTGCCAGCAGCTTAGTGGCAGGGGGATACACTGAAGCTTTCTTT.

The V and J genes are TRBV7-9 and TRBJ2-7; the match to TRBD2 covers 13 bases. The CDR3 is made up of 16 amino acids. With 3 bases clipped from V and 6 bases from J, the junction kept 8 bases outside the gene matches. The germline V gene has CDR1 SEHNR and CDR2 FQNEAQ (reference sequence). The CDR3 region has the DNA TGTGCCAGCAGCTTTCTCCGGACTAGCGGGAGTGGCGAGCAGTACTTC. Translated, it gives CASSFLRTSGSGEQYF.

A note on this clone: This sample includes further DNA sequences coding for the same CDR3. The chain carries TRBV29-1 and TRBJ2-7, with 7 nucleotides matching TRBD1. The germline V gene has CDR1 SQVTM and CDR2 ANQGSEA. The V segment lost 4 bases and the J segment 5 bases; nucleotides outside the gene matches: 5. The CDR3 has 12 amino acids. The CDR3 spells CSVGQGGDEQYF. The DNA for the CDR3 is TGCAGCGTTGGACAGGGCGGAGACGAGCAGTACTTC.